These T cell receptor beta chains were read from a single sample in a study of beta chain features in type 1 diabetes. Only in-frame clones appear in the TCRdb table, and some are missing; sequencing was by immunoSEQ multiplex PCR. This table has a few hundred thousand clones, over 8.5% appearing once. The specimen sequenced was central memory CD4+ T cells from blood. These receptors came from a man aged 25 to 45 with type 1 diabetes. The CDR3 runs from the conserved cysteine through the conserved F or W. D genes are given only for firm matches. Clone size, where shown, is once, few, many, or a class for clones that have expanded.

j_call | v_call | d_call | clone_size | cdr3_aa | cdr3_nt
TRBJ2-7 | TRBV6-1 | . | many | CASSLWGSSYEQYF | TGTGCCAGCAGCCTCTGGGGCTCCTCCTACGAGCAGTACTTC
TRBJ2-7 | TRBV4-1 | . | . | CASSQEGATEQYF | TGTGCCAGCAGCCAAGAAGGGGCCACGGAGCAGTACTTC
TRBJ2-7 | TRBV2 | . | few | CASSRDLMGYF | TGTGCCAGCAGTCGGGACTTGATGGGGTACTTC
TRBJ2-1 | TRBV28 | . | . | CASRGTQYNEQFF | TGTGCCAGCAGGGGGACTCAATACAATGAGCAGTTCTTC
TRBJ2-2 | TRBV5-1 | TRBD2 | few | CASSVSGETGELFF | TGCGCCAGCAGCGTTAGCGGGGAGACCGGGGAGCTGTTTTTT
TRBJ2-3 | TRBV7-2 | . | . | CASSFTSSDTQYF | TGTGCCAGCAGCTTCACTAGTTCGGATACGCAGTATTTT
TRBJ2-7 | TRBV11-1 | . | . | CASSLHTGTAGLGQYF | TGTGCCAGCAGCCTCCATACCGGGACAGCGGGTTTAGGGCAGTACTTC
TRBJ1-3 | TRBV2 | . | many | CATKGGNSGNTIYF | TGTGCCACCAAAGGCGGAAACTCTGGAAACACCATATATTTT
TRBJ2-1 | TRBV6-5 | . | once | CASSRIEGYNEQFF | TGCGCCAGCTCGAGGATAGAAGGATACAATGAGCAGTTCTTC
TRBJ2-7 | TRBV14 | TRBD1 | . | CASSPLKPRDSTYEQYF | TGTGCCAGCAGCCCACTAAAGCCCCGGGACAGCACCTACGAGCAGTACTTC
TRBJ2-6 | TRBV19 | . | . | CASSIITSGANVLTF | TGTGCCAGTAGTATTATCACATCTGGGGCCAACGTCCTGACTTTC
TRBJ2-5 | TRBV7-2 | TRBD2 | . | CASSLRLAVKETQYF | TGTGCCAGCAGCTTACGACTAGCGGTAAAAGAGACCCAGTACTTC
TRBJ1-5 | TRBV23-1 | . | few | CASSHERRLIPPQHF | TGCGCCAGCAGTCATGAAAGGAGATTGATTCCGCCCCAGCATTTT
TRBJ2-6 | TRBV6-5 | . | few | CASSATTGANVLTF | TGTGCCAGCAGTGCGACCACCGGGGCCAACGTCCTGACTTTC
TRBJ2-1 | TRBV25-1 | . | few | CASSLRGRSSYNEQFF | TGTGCCAGCAGTCTTCGGGGGAGAAGCTCCTACAATGAGCAGTTCTTC
TRBJ2-4 | TRBV6-1 | . | few | CASSEAEQGGTKNIQYF | TGTGCCAGCAGTGAAGCAGAACAGGGTGGGACCAAAAACATTCAGTACTTC
TRBJ2-5 | TRBV7-3 | . | . | CASSLTRDSETQYF | TGTGCCAGCAGCTTAACCCGGGACTCAGAGACCCAGTACTTC
TRBJ1-5 | TRBV7-3 | . | . | CASSSSGGVDQPQHF | TGTGCCAGCAGCTCATCTGGGGGCGTCGATCAGCCCCAGCATTTT
TRBJ1-1 | TRBV28 | . | many | CASSSFLTAEAFF | TGTGCCAGCAGCTCCTTTTTAACCGCTGAAGCTTTCTTT
TRBJ1-3 | TRBV7-2 | . | . | CASSLPYGGSSGNTIYF | TGTGCCAGCAGCTTACCCTATGGGGGGAGCTCTGGAAACACCATATATTTT
TRBJ1-1 | TRBV7-9 | . | many | CASSSTVRADTEAFF | TGTGCCAGCAGCTCAACAGTGAGGGCCGACACTGAAGCTTTCTTT
TRBJ1-5 | TRBV25-1 | . | . | CASSEQGGNQPQHF | TGTGCCAGCAGTGAACAGGGCGGCAATCAGCCCCAGCATTTT
TRBJ2-3 | TRBV7-9 | . | few | CASSLTGEGTDTQYF | TGTGCCAGCAGCTTAACGGGAGAGGGAACAGATACGCAGTATTTT
TRBJ2-7 | TRBV29-1 | . | few | CSVAHQSRYEQYF | TGCAGCGTTGCCCACCAGTCCCGCTACGAGCAGTACTTC
TRBJ2-3 | TRBV7-2 | . | few | CASSLSPGSTDTQYF | TGTGCCAGCAGTTTATCTCCGGGATCCACAGATACGCAGTATTTT
TRBJ1-1 | TRBV6-5 | . | few | CASSSQGGPFEAFF | TGTGCCAGCAGTTCCCAAGGGGGGCCCTTTGAAGCTTTCTTT
TRBJ2-1 | TRBV7-9 | . | . | CASSSDNGGFF | TGTGCCAGCAGCTCTGACAACGGGGGGTTCTTC
TRBJ1-5 | TRBV19 | . | . | CASRNLKAGNQPQHF | TGTGCCAGTAGAAACTTAAAGGCCGGCAATCAGCCCCAGCATTTT
TRBJ2-1 | TRBV7-2 | . | few | CASSPSARANEQFF | TGTGCCAGCAGCCCCAGTGCTAGGGCCAATGAGCAGTTCTTC
TRBJ2-1 | TRBV7-2 | . | . | CASRVPGYNEQFF | TGTGCCAGCAGGGTTCCCGGGTACAATGAGCAGTTCTTC
TRBJ2-2 | TRBV29-1 | . | few | CSVDGQGSTGELFF | TGCAGCGTTGATGGGCAGGGGAGCACCGGGGAGCTGTTTTTT
TRBJ2-7 | TRBV5-1 | . | many | CASRRSWDGTYEQYF | TGCGCCAGCAGAAGGAGTTGGGACGGAACCTACGAGCAGTACTTC
TRBJ1-2 | TRBV30 | TRBD1 | . | CAWSPPGTGDGYTF | TGTGCCTGGAGCCCACCCGGGACAGGGGATGGCTACACCTTC
TRBJ1-2 | TRBV4-1 | . | few | CASSQADFNYGYTF | TGCGCCAGCAGCCAAGCAGATTTTAACTATGGCTACACCTTC
TRBJ2-2 | TRBV15 | . | . | CATSRDRSFTGELFF | TGTGCCACCAGCAGAGATCGCAGTTTCACCGGGGAGCTGTTTTTT
TRBJ2-3 | TRBV29-1 | TRBD2 | many | CSVRDSRLAGTDTQYF | TGCAGCGTCCGGGACAGCCGACTAGCGGGCACAGATACGCAGTATTTT
TRBJ2-1 | TRBV10-2 | . | . | CASSESGLRYNEQFF | TGCGCCAGCAGTGAGTCAGGGTTACGCTACAATGAGCAGTTCTTC